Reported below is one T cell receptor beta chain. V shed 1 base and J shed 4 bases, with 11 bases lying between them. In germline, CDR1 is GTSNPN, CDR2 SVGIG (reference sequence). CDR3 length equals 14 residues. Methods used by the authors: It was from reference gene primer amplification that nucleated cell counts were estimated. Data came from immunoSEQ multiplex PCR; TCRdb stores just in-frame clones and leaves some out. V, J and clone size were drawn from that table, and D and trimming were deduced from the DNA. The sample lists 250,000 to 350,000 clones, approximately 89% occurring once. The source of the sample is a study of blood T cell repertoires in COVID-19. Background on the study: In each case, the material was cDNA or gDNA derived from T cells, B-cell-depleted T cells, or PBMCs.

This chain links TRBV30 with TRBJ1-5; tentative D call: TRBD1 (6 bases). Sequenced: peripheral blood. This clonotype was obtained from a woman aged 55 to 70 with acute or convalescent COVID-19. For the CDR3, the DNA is TGTGCCTGGAGTGCAGGGGTTGGGAATCAGCCCCAGCATTTT. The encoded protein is CAWSAGVGNQPQHF.